This T cell receptor (beta chain) was recovered during a study of blood T cell repertoires in COVID-19 (dated by TCRdb to about 2020). The study in broad terms: The collaborator samples originated in the United States, Italy and Spain and spanned the acute and convalescent phases of COVID-19. The material from the prospective study consisted of cDNA or gDNA derived from T cells, B-cell-depleted T cells, or PBMCs. Subjects who had been exposed to COVID-19, were actively infected with it, or had recovered from it provided the deeply sampled blood TCRbeta repertoires that made up the dataset. A freely available public database, intended as a resource for researchers studying the immune response to SARS-CoV-2, is where the repertoires were released. Samples were obtained from the ongoing ImmuneRACE study (first 160 participants) and from over 1,000 subjects provided by 6 global collaborators. Sample metadata almost always included a de-identified subject ID, COVID-19 status, age in years and sex. Where HLA class I and class II types were available, the types were taken from metadata supplied by the sample provider, not from assay-based typing. What the research found in general, with its limitations: Clinical and demographic metadata were provided uncurated, with the amount varying by source and participant.

CDR1 and CDR2, per the germline V gene, are SGHRS and YFSETQ. V has 0 bases trimmed and J has 5 bases trimmed; junction bases matching no gene number 4. The CDR3 numbers 15 residues from cysteine through phenylalanine. Here the CDR3 DNA is all that survives: 45 bases in frame from base 1. Enrolling through a virtual design, the prospective study's participants ranged in age from about 18 to 89 years and lived across about two dozen United States geographic areas. Cohort assignment in the prospective study relied on participant-reported clinical history from a screening survey and a study questionnaire. ImmuneRACE Cohort 3 recovered participants were defined by two consecutive negative NP/OP PCR tests, healthcare professional clearance, or symptom resolution. Mobile phlebotomists in the prospective study collected whole blood, serum and a nasopharyngeal or oropharyngeal swab from every participant. Prospective study participants could optionally give additional blood draws and questionnaires over an approximately 2-month period. Before DNA extraction, blood samples from the prospective study were shipped at room temperature or frozen.

Note on this clone: The antigen it binds to is not known. Base qualities are not recorded, but no much larger clone differs from it by a single base.

The immunoSEQ Assay, a bias-controlled multiplex PCR, was used to amplify TCRbeta CDR3 regions from genomic DNA. As for how the authors treated the data: Nucleated cell counts per sample were estimated from amplification of reference gene primers within the assay. To quantify the absolute abundance of each unique TCRbeta CDR3 rearrangement, sequence reads were collapsed and filtered. For each sample, productive Simpson clonality was calculated as the square root of Simpson's diversity index across productive rearrangements. TCRdb carries this immuneACCESS record with in-frame sequences only. Its versions omit some clonotypes, under half of them owing to an unresolved V gene in the studies checked, with the rest unexplained. Clonal size and the V and J genes are those of that table, whereas D and trimming came from the DNA. Within this sample are fewer than 450,000 clones, with around 90% of them counted one time only. Approximately 0.65% of the sample is taken by the ten largest.

The sample was PBMCs or T cells enriched from blood (not recorded which). The rearranged segments are TRBV5-1 and TRBJ1-5; TRBD1 fits 8 bases in the junction. The origin of this receptor is a man in his late teens or twenties who had recovered from COVID-19. The CDR3 has the sequence CASSLGTGSYQPQHF. The DNA is as follows: TGCGCCAGCAGCTTGGGGACAGGGTCCTATCAGCCCCAGCATTTT.